Following are 28 T cell receptor beta chains from one sample sequenced in a study of OX40 agonist ivuxolimab in advanced cancers. Clones were read by immunoSEQ multiplex PCR, and TCRdb kept only the in-frame ones, dropping some. Counted here are under 75,000 clones, around 93% occurring once; the ten biggest clones make up about 14%. Sequencing used CD4+ or CD8+ T cells sorted from blood, obtained in a trial of the OX40 agonist ivuxolimab. The receptor set was obtained from an adult with an advanced solid tumor such as melanoma, head and neck, liver or kidney cancer.

The chain uses TRBV4-3 and TRBJ1-5; TRBD1 is a possible D gene (5 bases). Trimming removed 1 base from V and 7 bases from J, with 14 bases in between. The CDR3 length is 15 residues. Germline V gene data show CDR1 as LGHNA and CDR2 as YSLEER. CDR3 DNA: TGCGCCAGCAGCCAAGTCAGGAGGGCAGGGCAGCCCCAGCATTTT. This sequence encodes CASSQVRRAGQPQHF.

The rearrangement uses TRBV11-2 and TRBJ2-7; 9 nucleotides match TRBD1. Germline trimming cut 5 bases from V and 2 bases from J; bases unmatched to any gene: 10. Germline CDR1 and CDR2: SGHAT and FQNNGV. The CDR3 spans 16 residues. The CDR3 bases are TGTGCCAGCAGCCCCGCCCGGGACAGGGCCACCTACGAGCAGTACTTC. Translation gives CASSPARDRATYEQYF.

V gene TRBV27 combines with J gene TRBJ2-3, with D unclear. In germline, CDR1 is MNHEY, CDR2 SMNVEV (reference sequence). Trimming removed 4 bases from V and 1 base from J, with 6 bases in between. The length of the CDR3 is 13 residues. For the CDR3, the DNA is TGTGCCAGCAGTTGGCTAGGCACAGATACGCAGTATTTT. Translating it yields CASSWLGTDTQYF.

The DNA of the CDR3 is TGCGCCAGCGGTCCTGCGACTAGCGGTTACGAGCAGTACTTC. It encodes CASGPATSGYEQYF. The rearrangement uses TRBV4-1 and TRBJ2-7, with TRBD2 identical over 9 bases. The CDR3 is 14 residues long. In germline, CDR1 is MGHRA, CDR2 YSYEKL. The junction had 9 bases not matched to a gene; V was cut back by 8 bases and J by 4 bases.

CDR3 coding DNA: TGCGCCAGCAGCCCGGGACAGTTCTACAATGAGCAGTTCTTC. Encoded protein: CASSPGQFYNEQFF. The rearrangement links TRBV4-3 to TRBJ2-1, with TRBD1 matching 7 bases. This CDR3 contains 14 residues. V was clipped by 4 bases and J by 3 bases; unmatched bases: 3. Germline V gene data show CDR1 as LGHNA and CDR2 as YSLEER.

V and J are TRBV7-2 and TRBJ2-1; weak D call: TRBD2 (5 bases). The CDR3 is made up of 15 amino acids. Per germline, CDR1 SGHTA and CDR2 FQGNSA. Trimming removed 1 base at V and 1 base at J, with 8 bases between. The DNA of the CDR3 is TGTGCCAGCAGCTTAGGAAGCGGTTCCTACAATGAGCAGTTCTTC. Its translation is CASSLGSGSYNEQFF.

The V and J genes are TRBV4-3 and TRBJ2-7, with D perhaps being TRBD1 or TRBD2 (5 bases each). CDR1 is LGHNA and CDR2 is YSLEER in the germline V gene. CDR3 length: 13 amino acids. V lost 4 bases to trimming and J lost 3 bases, with 10 bases between them. CDR3: CASSPGARYEQYF. CDR3 sequence (DNA): TGCGCCAGCAGCCCCGGGGCCCGCTACGAGCAGTACTTC.

This clone was recorded only once. The V call is TRBV4-3, the J call TRBJ2-3; D is uncertain. Trimming left V 0 bases short and J 2 bases short, with 9 bases between. This CDR3 is 15 amino acids long. Germline CDR1 is LGHNA and CDR2 is YSLEER. Here the CDR3 DNA reads TGCGCCAGCAGCCAAGAAGGGCCTAACACAGATACGCAGTATTTT. Translation: CASSQEGPNTDTQYF.

The chain recombines TRBV7-8 with TRBJ2-5; D call uncertain. The CDR3 loop spans 15 amino acids. The germline V gene has CDR1 SGHVS and CDR2 FQNEAQ. Between the trimmed V and J ends, which lost 0 bases and 0 bases, there was a span of 8 bases. CDR3: CASSLANGHQETQYF. The CDR3 region has the DNA TGTGCCAGCAGCTTAGCGAACGGACACCAAGAGACCCAGTACTTC.

The rearrangement joins TRBV5-4 to TRBJ2-7, with a possible D match to TRBD2 (5 bases). V dropped 2 bases and J dropped 1 base, with 7 bases sitting between them. This CDR3 is built from 13 residues. From germline, CDR1 is SGHNT and CDR2 YYREEE (reference sequence). CDR3 protein: CASSFGGSYEQYF. CDR3 sequence (DNA): TGTGCCAGCAGCTTCGGCGGGTCCTACGAGCAGTACTTC.

The chain links TRBV19 to TRBJ2-1; D is ambiguous. Between the trimmed V and J ends, which lost 1 base and 2 bases, there was a span of 21 bases. CDR3 size: 19 residues. CDR1 and CDR2 from the germline V gene are LNHDA and SQIVND (reference sequence). The CDR3: CASSIVSLGYAETYNEQFF. CDR3 nucleotides: TGTGCCAGTAGTATAGTGTCATTAGGTTATGCGGAAACCTACAATGAGCAGTTCTTC.

This clone was seen just once. The chain combines TRBV4-1 with TRBJ1-5; TRBD1 is a possible D gene (6 bases). This CDR3 spans 15 amino acids. Germline V gene sequence: CDR1 MGHRA, CDR2 YSYEKL. The ends were cut back, 4 bases at V and 5 bases at J, with 15 bases in the middle. The CDR3: CASSPGQGPYQPQHF. The DNA for the CDR3 is TGCGCCAGCAGCCCAGGGCAGGGGCCGTATCAGCCCCAGCATTTT.

The rearrangement joins TRBV2 to TRBJ1-4; D unclear. Germline assignment: CDR1 SNHLY and CDR2 FYNNEI. The V end was cut by 2 bases, the J end by 8 bases, with 12 bases between. The CDR3 is made up of 14 amino acids. CDR3 in amino acids: CASSEFSGKEKLFF. CDR3 sequence (DNA): TGTGCCAGCAGTGAATTTAGCGGGAAAGAAAAACTGTTTTTT.

This clone was detected only once. This chain uses TRBV6-6 with TRBJ1-4; 9 bases line up with TRBD1. Looked up from germline, CDR1 is MNHNY and CDR2 is SVGAGI (reference sequence). The CDR3 loop spans 14 amino acids. V lost 7 bases to trimming and J lost 6 bases; unmatched junction nucleotides: 6. CDR3 sequence: CASNQGQGDEKLFF. The CDR3 DNA is TGTGCCAGCAACCAGGGACAGGGAGATGAAAAACTGTTTTTT.

The chain has TRBV30 and TRBJ1-2; D is possibly TRBD1 (5 bases). Germline CDR1 and CDR2: GTSNPN and SVGIG (reference sequence). This CDR3 comprises 10 residues. V lost 4 bases and J lost 6, with 6 bases in between. DNA for the CDR3: TGTGCCTGGATGGGGGATGGCTACACCTTC. This encodes CAWMGDGYTF.

The CDR3 loop is CASHSGGASQETQYF. CDR3 coding DNA: TGTGCCAGTCATTCGGGGGGCGCTTCTCAAGAGACCCAGTACTTC. The gene calls are TRBV7-9 and TRBJ2-5, with D possibly matching TRBD2 (7 bases). The CDR3 extends over 15 amino acids. Germline V gene lookup returns CDR1 SEHNR and CDR2 FQNEAQ (reference sequence). V lost 9 bases and J lost 2, with 19 bases in between.

The count of this clone is one. The chain has TRBV7-9 and TRBJ1-4; D not certain. V was shortened by 5 bases and J by 4 bases, with 8 bases between the two germline ends. CDR1 SEHNR and CDR2 FQNEAQ come from the germline V gene (reference sequence). The CDR3 runs to 13 residues. CDR3 residues: CASSNGYNEKLFF. The CDR3 region has the DNA TGTGCCAGCAGCAATGGGTATAATGAAAAACTGTTTTTT.

The V gene is TRBV13, the J gene TRBJ2-1; 9 bases match TRBD2. The CDR3 is 16 amino acids. CDR1 is PRHDT and CDR2 is FYEKMQ in the germline V gene (reference sequence). Germline trimming cut 5 bases from V and 3 bases from J; bases unmatched to any gene: 8. The CDR3 coding sequence is TGTGCCAGCAGCGTTTTAGCGGGAGCGGACTACAATGAGCAGTTCTTC. Protein sequence: CASSVLAGADYNEQFF. The variable domain in full, with the rest retrieved from reference TRBV13 and TRBJ2-1, is AAGVIQSPRHLIKEKRETATLKCYPIPRHDTVYWYQQGPGQDPQFLISFYEKMQSDKGSIPDRFSAQQFSDYHSELNMSSLELGDSALYFCASSVLAGADYNEQFFGPGTRLTVL.

The rearrangement joins TRBV2 to TRBJ2-2; 15 bases map to TRBD2. Germline V gives CDR1 SNHLY, CDR2 FYNNEI. The CDR3 is 17 amino acids. The ends lost 6 bases at V and 5 bases at J; junction bases unmatched: 7. In DNA, the CDR3 is TGTGCCAGCAGCCAGGGACTAGCGGGGGGACCAACCGGGGAGCTGTTTTTT. It translates to CASSQGLAGGPTGELFF.

The genes are TRBV5-6 and TRBJ2-7; tentatively, D is TRBD1 (5 bases). CDR3 length: 14 amino acids. V lost 4 bases and J lost 0, with 11 bases in between. Looked up from germline, CDR1 is SGHDT and CDR2 is YYEEEE. The CDR3 here is CASSRQMFSYEQYF. CDR3 DNA: TGTGCCAGCAGCCGACAGATGTTCTCCTACGAGCAGTACTTC.

This clone was counted a single time. J is TRBJ1-1 and V is TRBV28, with D perhaps TRBD1 (5 bases). The germline V gene encodes CDR1 MDHEN and CDR2 SYDVKM. Trimming pared 5 bases from V and 0 bases from J, leaving 13 bases between. The CDR3 sequence is 15 residues long. The CDR3 protein is CASSPTQGMNTEAFF. CDR3 DNA sequence: TGTGCCAGCAGTCCAACGCAGGGTATGAACACTGAAGCTTTCTTT.

The rearrangement joins TRBV7-8 to TRBJ2-5; D unresolved. Between the trimmed V and J ends, which lost 8 bases and 1 base, there was a span of 14 bases. Germline V gene data show CDR1 as SGHVS and CDR2 as FQNEAQ. The CDR3 is made up of 14 amino acids. The CDR3 loop reads CASGSISVQETQYF. The DNA for the CDR3 is TGTGCCAGCGGATCGATTTCCGTCCAAGAGACCCAGTACTTC.

The chain is built from TRBV16 and TRBJ2-1; D perhaps matches TRBD1 (6 bases). This CDR3 comprises 14 residues. The V and J ends lost 7 bases and 0 bases respectively, with 10 bases between them. Germline CDR1 reads KGHSY; CDR2 reads FQNENV. The chain's CDR3 is CASTTGSSYNEQFF. The CDR3 region has the DNA TGTGCCAGCACTACAGGGAGCTCCTACAATGAGCAGTTCTTC. The entire variable domain, with the rest obtained from reference TRBV16 and TRBJ2-1, is as follows: GEEVAQTPKHLVRGEGQKAKLYCAPIKGHSYVFWYQQVLKNEFKFLISFQNENVFDETGMPKERFSAKCLPNSPCSLEIQATKLEDSAVYFCASTTGSSYNEQFFGPGTRLTVL.

The chain joins TRBV28 to TRBJ1-2; D is unclear. V lost 3 bases to trimming and J lost 4 bases, with 12 bases between them. This CDR3 has 14 amino acids. The germline gives CDR1 MDHEN, CDR2 SYDVKM. In DNA form, the CDR3 reads TGTGCCAGCAGTTTCGGTGTGGACGCCTATGGCTACACCTTC. This codes for CASSFGVDAYGYTF.

The chain joins TRBV10-3 to TRBJ2-7; the match to TRBD1 covers 7 bases. V gave up 4 bases and J gave up 2 bases; unmatched junction bases: 17. This CDR3 is built from 18 residues. Per germline, CDR1 ENHRY and CDR2 SYGVKD. CDR3 in DNA: TGTGCCATCAGTGGGCCCTCAGAATCACAGGGGTTCCCCTACGAGCAGTACTTC. It codes for CAISGPSESQGFPYEQYF.

The chain combines TRBV28 with TRBJ2-1; 8 bases are a match to TRBD2. CDR1 and CDR2 from the germline V gene are MDHEN and SYDVKM. The V gene end was trimmed by 10 bases and the J gene end by 4 bases; junction bases not matched to a gene: 9. This CDR3 comprises 14 residues. The CDR3 coding sequence is TGTGCCATCGAACTAGCGGCTACATACAATGAGCAGTTCTTC. This encodes CAIELAATYNEQFF.

The gene calls are TRBV7-9 and TRBJ2-4; 7 bases are shared with TRBD2. Germline V gives CDR1 SEHNR, CDR2 FQNEAQ (reference sequence). This CDR3 contains 16 residues. V lost 5 bases and J lost 8; bases outside the gene matches: 15. The CDR3 here is CASSHPGGGEKDIQYF. CDR3 DNA: TGTGCCAGCAGCCATCCCGGCGGGGGAGAAAAGGACATTCAGTACTTC.

This clone came up once. The gene calls are TRBV10-3 and TRBJ2-2; possible D gene TRBD2, 5 bases. The CDR3 has 13 residues. Trimming cost V 8 bases and J 2 bases, with 9 bases left between them. CDR1 is ENHRY, CDR2 SYGVKD, per germline. The CDR3 reads CAIGRANTGELFF. DNA of the CDR3: TGTGCCATCGGGCGGGCTAACACCGGGGAGCTGTTTTTT.